The T cell receptor beta chain under discussion was sequenced for a study of patients and donors after allogeneic stem cell transplantation. After removal of 5 bases from V and 2 bases from J, the junction contained 7 bases not matched to a gene. CDR3 length: 14 amino acids. CDR1 and CDR2 (germline): SGHRS, YFSETQ. TCRdb re-called the RT-PCR reads with MiXCR, one entry per CDR3 protein. The table lists some 160,000 distinct CDR3 sequences, about 24% of them singletons. The sample taken for sequencing was blood, either unsorted or a sorted T cell fraction (not recorded which). The chain uses TRBV5-1 and TRBJ2-7; 7 nucleotides agree with TRBD1. The TCR sequence derives from a human donor who was either an allogeneic HSCT recipient or a stem cell or donor lymphocyte infusion donor (not recorded which). It is not recorded whose cells these are; they may come from a transplant donor. In nucleotides, the CDR3 is TGCGCCAGCAGGTCGGGGACAGCTACCTACGAGCAGTACTTC. It specifies CASRSGTATYEQYF.